What follows are 30 T cell receptor beta chains derived from one specimen sequenced in a study of blood T cell repertoires in COVID-19. Profiled with immunoSEQ multiplex PCR; TCRdb holds only in-frame clones, not every one. The sample lists roughly 200,000 clones; roughly 87% were seen once. Material for sequencing was PBMCs or T cells enriched from blood (not recorded which). The receptors were gathered from a man aged 18 to 30 with acute COVID-19.

This clone has more than one count but fewer than ten. The CDR3 coding sequence is TGTGCCAGCAGCCAGAACCGGGACAGGGTGTACCAAGAGACCCAGTACTTC. Its protein product is CASSQNRDRVYQETQYF. The rearrangement joins TRBV7-3 to TRBJ2-5; 9 bases match TRBD1. This CDR3 is 17 amino acids long. Germline V CDR1 and CDR2: SGHTA, FQGTGA. V dropped 5 bases and J dropped 0; count of bases not matched to a gene: 10.

The V and J genes are TRBV5-1 and TRBJ2-7; D might be TRBD1 (6 bases). The CDR3 contains 14 residues. Per the germline V gene, CDR1 is SGHRS and CDR2 is YFSETQ. V lost 0 bases and J 7 bases, leaving 14 bases between the germline ends. The CDR3 loop reads CASSLGGGWGEQYF. CDR3 DNA sequence: TGCGCCAGCAGCTTGGGAGGGGGATGGGGAGAGCAGTACTTC.

This chain links TRBV10-3 with TRBJ2-1; 8 bases are shared with TRBD1. The V and J ends lost 6 bases and 4 bases, in that order; junction bases with no gene match: 5. Germline CDR1 is ENHRY and CDR2 is SYGVKD. There are 14 residues in the CDR3. The CDR3 loop is CAIRPGQEYNEQFF. DNA of the CDR3: TGTGCCATCAGGCCGGGACAGGAATACAATGAGCAGTTCTTC.

J is TRBJ1-4 and V is TRBV18; perhaps TRBD1 as D (5 bases). V shed 2 bases and J shed 0 bases, with 10 bases lying between them. Germline lookup yields CDR1 KGHSH and CDR2 LQKENI. The CDR3 extends over 16 amino acids. CDR3 nucleotide sequence: TGTGCCAGCTCACCAGGGGCCACCACAACTAATGAAAAACTGTTTTTT. The encoded protein is CASSPGATTTNEKLFF.

This chain uses TRBV7-3 with TRBJ2-1, with 9 bases fitting TRBD2. CDR1 SGHTA and CDR2 FQGTGA come from the germline V gene. This CDR3 spans 15 amino acids. Trimming cost V 3 bases and J 8 bases; bases outside gene matches: 8. The chain's CDR3 is CASSFSGRVIDEQFF. CDR3 in DNA: TGTGCCAGCAGCTTTAGCGGGAGAGTAATAGATGAGCAGTTCTTC.

V gene TRBV4-1 combines with J gene TRBJ1-5, with 11 positions matching TRBD1. CDR1 is MGHRA, CDR2 YSYEKL, per germline. Trimming cost V 8 bases and J 12 bases; bases outside gene matches: 9. The length of the CDR3 is 13 residues. The CDR3 DNA follows: TGCGCCAGCCGGTCCCGGGACAGGGGGAGCCAGCATTTT. Protein sequence: CASRSRDRGSQHF.

This clone came up many times. The V call is TRBV7-9, the J call TRBJ1-1; no definite D call. Trimming cost V 5 bases and J 0 bases, with 4 bases left between them. Germline V CDR1 and CDR2: SEHNR, FQNEAQ (reference sequence). This CDR3 comprises 12 residues. Written as DNA, the CDR3 is TGTGCCAGCAGCCCAATGAACACTGAAGCTTTCTTT. This translates into CASSPMNTEAFF.

V is TRBV27 and J is TRBJ2-3; a weak D match, TRBD2 (5 bases). Germline V lookup: CDR1 MNHEY, CDR2 SMNVEV (reference sequence). Trimming removed 3 bases from V and 1 base from J, with 11 bases in between. This CDR3 region has 15 residues. CDR3 nucleotides: TGTGCCAGCAGTTTCGACGGACTTGGCACAGATACGCAGTATTTT. Translated, it gives CASSFDGLGTDTQYF.

This sequence joins TRBV24-1 and TRBJ2-3; perhaps TRBD1 as D (5 bases). The germline V and J ends were trimmed by 8 bases and 0 bases, with 11 bases remaining between them. Germline V gene sequence: CDR1 KGHDR, CDR2 SFDVKD. The length of the CDR3 is 14 residues. The CDR3 coding sequence is TGTGCCACCAAGGGGCCCCCGAGCACAGATACGCAGTATTTT. This gives the protein CATKGPPSTDTQYF.

The rearrangement uses TRBV4-3 and TRBJ1-5, with a weak D call TRBD1 (5 bases). The length of the CDR3 is 16 residues. Trimming removed 0 bases from V and 7 bases from J, with 16 bases in between. Looked up from germline, CDR1 is LGHNA and CDR2 is YSLEER. CDR3 nucleotides: TGCGCCAGCAGCCAAGATAGGTCGGGGGTTGTCCAGCCCCAGCATTTT. It specifies CASSQDRSGVVQPQHF.

The chain employs TRBV27 and TRBJ2-7; 10 positions agree with TRBD2. This CDR3 spans 17 amino acids. J was trimmed by 1 base and V by 5 bases; bases with no gene match: 11. CDR1 MNHEY and CDR2 SMNVEV come from the germline V gene (reference sequence). The CDR3 spells CASSRAGTSVKSYEQYF. The DNA for the CDR3 is TGTGCCAGCAGTCGTGCCGGGACTAGCGTGAAATCCTACGAGCAGTACTTC.

The CDR3 nucleotides are TGTGCCAGCAGCCTGGGACAGGGGCTGGCCGGTGAAAAACTGTTTTTT. Translating it yields CASSLGQGLAGEKLFF. This rearrangement joins TRBV7-2 to TRBJ1-4; TRBD1 aligns across 10 bases. This CDR3 region has 16 residues. Germline lookup yields CDR1 SGHTA and CDR2 FQGNSA. The J segment lost 7 bases and the V segment lost 5 bases, leaving 10 bases of the junction unmatched.

The chain has TRBV28 and TRBJ2-7; maybe TRBD1 (6 bases). Trimming shortened V by 4 bases and J by 2 bases, and 12 bases separated the two germline ends. Per the germline V gene, CDR1 is MDHEN and CDR2 is SYDVKM. This CDR3 has 14 amino acids. For the CDR3, the DNA is TGTGCCAGCAGTTCAGAGACAGGTACCTACGAGCAGTACTTC. As protein: CASSSETGTYEQYF.

The genes are TRBV4-1 and TRBJ2-1; 7 bases are shared with TRBD1. J lost 2 bases, V lost 2 bases, and 9 bases had no gene match. Germline V lookup: CDR1 MGHRA, CDR2 YSYEKL. The CDR3 totals 17 residues. CDR3: CASSQYSPGQTYNEQFF. DNA of the CDR3: TGCGCCAGCAGCCAATACAGCCCGGGACAGACCTACAATGAGCAGTTCTTC.

This clone was detected a few times. The V call is TRBV14, the J call TRBJ1-3; no clear D. Germline CDR1 and CDR2: SGHDN and FVKESK. Trimming stripped 4 bases from V and 0 bases from J, with 4 bases between. The CDR3 spans 13 residues. The CDR3 DNA follows: TGTGCCAGCAGCCTAAACTCTGGAAACACCATATATTTT. It is translated as CASSLNSGNTIYF.

The V call is TRBV4-2, the J call TRBJ2-7, with unresolved D. This CDR3 is 15 amino acids long. The V gene lost 2 bases and the J gene lost 2 bases, with 13 bases spanning the gap. Germline assignment: CDR1 LGHNA and CDR2 YNFKEQ. The DNA of the CDR3 is TGTGCCAGCAGCCAAACCTCTTTAGTTACCTACGAGCAGTACTTC. This encodes CASSQTSLVTYEQYF.

The V gene is TRBV6-2 or TRBV6-3, the J gene TRBJ2-7; 13 bases align to TRBD2. Germline V gene lookup returns CDR1 MNHEY and CDR2 SVGEGT. The CDR3 has 16 amino acids. J lost 6 bases, V lost 5 bases, and 10 bases had no gene match. CDR3 nucleotide sequence: TGTGCCAGCAGTCACGGCGGACTAGCGGGAGATCCCGAGCAGTACTTC. This gives the protein CASSHGGLAGDPEQYF.

V and J are TRBV2 and TRBJ1-1; a possible D gene is TRBD1 (6 bases). This CDR3 region has 16 residues. Trimming took off 6 bases at V and 7 bases at J, with 24 bases between the two ends. In germline, CDR1 is SNHLY, CDR2 FYNNEI. DNA of the CDR3: TGTGCCAGCAGGACCGCCACGGTCAGGGGTAGAGGTGAAGCTTTCTTT. This translates into CASRTATVRGRGEAFF.

Only a few counts were recorded for this clone. The chain couples TRBV5-1 to TRBJ1-1; D call uncertain. Germline V gene lookup returns CDR1 SGHRS and CDR2 YFSETQ. CDR3 length equals 15 residues. Trimming removed 0 bases at V and 1 base at J, with 10 bases between. In nucleotides, the CDR3 is TGCGCCAGCAGCTTGGACGAGGCGAGGAACACTGAAGCTTTCTTT. It yields the protein CASSLDEARNTEAFF.

The V gene is TRBV15, the J gene TRBJ2-5; tentative D call: TRBD2 (6 bases). The CDR3 is made up of 13 amino acids. Germline lookup yields CDR1 LNHNV and CDR2 YYDKDF (reference sequence). Trimming left V 0 bases short and J 10 bases short, with 12 bases between. The CDR3 DNA reads as TGTGCCACCAGCAGAGAAACAGCGGGCCTCCAGTACTTC. It translates to CATSRETAGLQYF.

The rearrangement joins TRBV7-9 to TRBJ2-7, with D perhaps matching TRBD2 (6 bases). Trimming shortened V by 3 bases and J by 0 bases, and 12 bases separated the two germline ends. Germline V CDR1 and CDR2: SEHNR, FQNEAQ (reference sequence). The CDR3 is made up of 15 amino acids. CDR3 nucleotide sequence: TGTGCCAGCAGCTTGGAGGAGGGATTCTCCTACGAGCAGTACTTC. Its translation is CASSLEEGFSYEQYF.

The V and J genes are TRBV21-1 and TRBJ1-5. TRBV21-1 is classified as a pseudogene. This CDR3 has 16 amino acids. CDR3 bases: TGTGCCAGCAGCAATGGCGGGAAGCCTCGGGATCAGCCCCAGCATTTT. It specifies CASSNGGKPRDQPQHF.

This clone was found once. This rearrangement joins TRBV4-1 to TRBJ2-1, with D unclear. The CDR3 loop spans 14 amino acids. Germline assignment: CDR1 MGHRA and CDR2 YSYEKL. V lost 0 bases to trimming and J lost 6 bases, with 9 bases between them. Here the CDR3 reads CASSQDYPSNEQFF. The DNA of the CDR3 is TGCGCCAGCAGCCAAGATTATCCGAGCAATGAGCAGTTCTTC.

This chain connects TRBV6-2 or TRBV6-3 to TRBJ2-1, with D perhaps TRBD2 (6 bases). Trimming removed 0 bases at V and 16 bases at J, with 19 bases between. This CDR3 comprises 14 residues. Germline V lookup: CDR1 MNHEY, CDR2 SVGEGT. CDR3 sequence: CASSYSELAPELFF. The CDR3 nucleotides are TGTGCCAGCAGTTACTCGGAACTAGCTCCTGAGCTATTCTTC.

This clone was counted a single time. The chain is built from TRBV4-1 and TRBJ1-1; perhaps TRBD1 as D (5 bases). Looked up from germline, CDR1 is MGHRA and CDR2 is YSYEKL. The CDR3 has 14 amino acids. V was cut by 4 bases and J by 0 bases, with 9 bases left in between. The DNA for the CDR3 is TGCGCCAGCAGCCCAGGGTCCATGAACACTGAAGCTTTCTTT. Amino acid sequence: CASSPGSMNTEAFF.

The chain uses TRBV11-3 and TRBJ2-5; maybe TRBD2 (6 bases). Trimming removed 4 bases at V and 7 bases at J, with 16 bases between. The CDR3 loop spans 14 amino acids. Germline CDR1 is SGHNT and CDR2 is YENEEA. The CDR3 protein is CASSSAGLSWTQYF. CDR3 bases: TGTGCCAGCAGCTCAGCGGGCCTATCATGGACCCAGTACTTC.

This clone was seen a single time. The chain combines TRBV6-2 or TRBV6-3 with TRBJ2-3; 9 nucleotides agree with TRBD2. Per germline, CDR1 MNHEY and CDR2 SVGEGT. The CDR3 contains 15 residues. V lost 6 bases and J lost 4; bases outside the gene matches: 8. CDR3 protein: CASSSRGRGSDTQYF. In DNA form, the CDR3 reads TGTGCCAGCAGCAGCCGCGGGAGGGGGTCAGATACGCAGTATTTT.

The CDR3 reads CASSLTGSTEAFF. DNA of the CDR3: TGTGCCAGCAGTCTTACAGGGAGCACTGAAGCTTTCTTT. The chain employs TRBV28 and TRBJ1-1; tentative D call: TRBD1 (6 bases). Germline-derived CDR1 and CDR2 are MDHEN and SYDVKM. The V and J ends lost 5 bases and 4 bases respectively, with 11 bases between them. The CDR3 is made up of 13 amino acids.

This chain connects TRBV29-1 to TRBJ1-2; D is perhaps TRBD1 (6 bases). The length of the CDR3 is 13 residues. Per germline, CDR1 SQVTM and CDR2 ANQGSEA. Between the trimmed V and J ends, which lost 1 base and 4 bases, there was a span of 10 bases. CDR3 DNA sequence: TGCAGCGTTGAAGGGACAGCCCCCTATGGCTACACCTTC. This gives the protein CSVEGTAPYGYTF.

The gene calls are TRBV5-4 and TRBJ2-7; a possible D gene is TRBD1 (7 bases). This CDR3 comprises 15 residues. V was cut by 5 bases and J by 7 bases, with 22 bases left in between. In germline, CDR1 is SGHNT, CDR2 YYREEE (reference sequence). For the CDR3, the DNA is TGTGCCAGCAGTTACCAGGGGGGTCCCTCTCGGGAGCAGTACTTC. Translating gives CASSYQGGPSREQYF.